A selection of T cell receptor beta chains follows, all from one sample in a study of CD8+CD57+ T cells in acquired aplastic anemia. TCRdb reprocessed the reads via MiXCR and lists one record per CDR3 protein. The sample lists around 140,000 distinct CDR3 sequences, about 40% occurring once. Sample: sorted CD4+, CD8+, or CD8+CD57+ T cells (not recorded which) from PBMCs. These receptors were taken from a human donor in good health, serving as a control. The CDR3 runs from the conserved cysteine through the conserved F or W. D genes are given only for firm matches. Rows may omit the clone size; those that give it use once, few, many or a size class.

TRBV2,TRBJ1-5,NA,NA,CASSSRARGGQPQHF,TGTGCCAGCAGCAGCAGGGCCCGGGGGGGTCAGCCCCAGCATTTT
TRBV20-1,TRBJ1-2,NA,many,CSARLWGDYGYTF,TGCAGTGCTAGACTTTGGGGGGACTATGGCTACACCTTC
TRBV20-1,TRBJ2-7,TRBD2,many,CSARTSGSYEQYF,TGCAGTGCTAGAACTAGCGGGAGCTACGAGCAGTACTTC
TRBV10-1,TRBJ2-7,NA,NA,CASSPVQGRCEQYF,TGCGCCAGCAGTCCCGTTCAGGGGCGCTGCGAGCAGTACTTC
TRBV25-1,TRBJ1-6,NA,NA,CASSYIQGSPLHF,TGTGCCAGCAGTTATATCCAGGGTTCACCCCTCCACTTT
TRBV19,TRBJ2-1,TRBD2,many,CASSIPAGARNEQFF,TGTGCCAGTAGTATACCGGCGGGAGCTCGCAATGAGCAGTTCTTC
TRBV10-3,TRBJ2-1,NA,NA,CATSPGERNEQFF,TGTGCCACGAGCCCAGGGGAGAGGAATGAGCAGTTCTTC
TRBV29-1,TRBJ2-7,TRBD1,few,CSAVADREAYEQYF,TGCAGCGCTGTCGCGGACAGGGAGGCCTACGAGCAGTACTTC
TRBV2,TRBJ1-5,NA,many,CASSGAAGPQHF,TGTGCCAGCAGTGGGGCTGCAGGGCCCCAGCATTTT
TRBV28,TRBJ2-7,TRBD1,many,CASSLPNPGTGNYEQYF,TGTGCCAGCAGTTTACCCAACCCCGGGACAGGTAACTACGAGCAGTACTTC
TRBV24-1,TRBJ2-3,TRBD2,many,CATGGRDTDTQYF,TGTGCCACAGGCGGGAGGGACACAGATACGCAGTATTTT
TRBV11-2,TRBJ2-7,NA,many,CASSFPGPNEQYF,TGTGCCAGCAGCTTCCCAGGTCCAAACGAGCAGTACTTC
TRBV5-1,TRBJ2-6,NA,NA,CASSFVLTF,TGCGCCAGCAGCTTCGTCCTGACTTTC
TRBV29-1,TRBJ1-5,NA,NA,CSVASSAWGNQPQHF,TGCAGCGTTGCCTCTAGCGCATGGGGGAATCAGCCCCAGCATTTT
TRBV5-1,TRBJ2-1,NA,NA,CASGRVPGSSYNEQFF,TGCGCCAGCGGCCGGGTCCCGGGGAGCTCCTACAATGAGCAGTTCTTC
TRBV20-1,TRBJ2-3,TRBD2,few,CSARKTSGTGDTQYF,TGCAGTGCTCGCAAAACTAGCGGGACGGGAGATACGCAGTATTTT
TRBV20-1,TRBJ2-1,NA,NA,CSARGGGGSYNEQFF,TGCAGTGCTAGAGGGGGTGGGGGTTCCTACAATGAGCAGTTCTTC
TRBV7-8,TRBJ1-1,TRBD1,many,CASSSMRQGDRAFF,TGTGCCAGCAGCTCAATGAGGCAGGGGGACCGAGCTTTCTTT
TRBV4-3,TRBJ1-1,NA,NA,CASSRRGDNEALF,TGCGCCAGCAGCCGAAGGGGGGATAATGAAGCTCTCTTT
TRBV30,TRBJ2-1,NA,few,CAWSVFGRRDEQFF,TGTGCCTGGAGTGTATTCGGGAGAAGGGATGAGCAGTTCTTC
TRBV9,TRBJ1-5,NA,many,CASSGPGSNQPQHF,TGTGCCAGCAGCGGACCTGGAAGCAATCAGCCCCAGCATTTT
TRBV9,TRBJ2-7,NA,NA,CASAGRSSYEQYF,TGTGCCAGCGCCGGCAGATCCTCCTACGAGCAGTACTTC
TRBV5-8,TRBJ1-2,NA,NA,CACSSRKTSWGGYTF,TGTGCCTGCAGCTCCAGAAAGACCTCCTGGGGTGGCTACACCTTC
TRBV29-1,TRBJ2-7,TRBD1,NA,CSVEVWDRAYEQYF,TGCAGCGTTGAAGTCTGGGACAGGGCCTACGAGCAGTACTTC
TRBV11-3,TRBJ1-6,TRBD1,many,CASSWERQGWGSPLHF,TGTGCCAGCAGCTGGGAAAGACAGGGGTGGGGTTCACCCCTCCACTTT
TRBV29-1,TRBJ2-3,NA,NA,CSPRRASTDTQYF,TGCAGCCCCAGGCGGGCTAGCACAGATACGCAGTATTTT
TRBV5-1,TRBJ1-4,TRBD1,many,CASSPPTGGNEKLFF,TGCGCCAGCAGCCCGCCGACAGGGGGTAATGAAAAACTGTTTTTT
TRBV4-2,TRBJ2-7,TRBD1,NA,CASSTDRVAYEQYF,TGTGCCAGCAGCACGGACAGGGTCGCCTACGAGCAGTACTTC
TRBV5-4,TRBJ2-5,TRBD2,many,CASSLYERGETQYF,TGTGCCAGCAGCTTGTATGAGCGGGGGGAGACCCAGTACTTC
TRBV19,TRBJ1-2,NA,many,CASSIQGTFTGYTF,TGTGCCAGTAGTATTCAGGGCACCTTCACTGGCTACACCTTC
TRBV2,TRBJ2-7,TRBD1,many,CATSRTGRYEQYF,TGTGCCACCAGCAGGACAGGGAGATACGAGCAGTACTTC
TRBV6-2/TRBV6-3,TRBJ2-2,NA,NA,CASSYLRNTGELFF,TGTGCCAGCAGTTACTTGCGGAACACCGGGGAGCTGTTTTTT
TRBV6-1,TRBJ1-1,NA,many,CASMKAPDMNTEAFF,TGTGCCAGCATGAAAGCCCCCGACATGAACACTGAAGCTTTCTTT
TRBV20-1,TRBJ2-7,NA,NA,CSAKPGSAYEQYF,TGCAGTGCTAAACCCGGGTCCGCCTACGAGCAGTACTTC
TRBV10-2,TRBJ1-1,NA,few,CASSDGLNTEAFF,TGCGCCAGCAGTGACGGATTGAACACTGAAGCTTTCTTT
TRBV5-1,TRBJ2-3,TRBD1,many,CASSWGQGSTDTQYF,TGCGCCAGCAGCTGGGGACAGGGTAGCACAGATACGCAGTATTTT
TRBV20-1,TRBJ1-1,NA,many,CSGKPGSGALNTEAFF,TGCAGTGGCAAGCCGGGGTCGGGGGCCTTGAACACTGAAGCTTTCTTT